The rows below give T cell receptor beta chains drawn from one sample of a study of blood T cell repertoires in COVID-19. Sequencing was performed with immunoSEQ multiplex PCR; in TCRdb, only in-frame clones are kept and a portion is missing. The table lists about 280,000 clones, 85% of them singletons. What was sequenced was peripheral blood. These receptors were obtained from a human donor in a cohort sampled during active COVID-19. The CDR3 runs from the conserved cysteine through the conserved F or W. A D gene is named only where the DNA matches it firmly.

d_call j_call v_call cdr3_aa
TRBD2 TRBJ2-1 TRBV6-2/TRBV6-3 CASSPYLTSGNYNEQFF
NA TRBJ2-1 TRBV28 CASTTSPIYNEQFF
TRBD2 TRBJ2-7 TRBV6-6 CASSGTSGNYEQYF
NA TRBJ1-4 TRBV4-1 CASSRGHLATNEKLFF
NA TRBJ2-7 TRBV19 CASSMGEDYEQYF
TRBD2 TRBJ2-1 TRBV9 CASSVVGLAEYNEQFF
NA TRBJ1-1 TRBV27 CASRVGDSPFAEAFF
NA TRBJ2-1 TRBV28 CASSLFGQGSYNEQFF
TRBD2 TRBJ2-7 TRBV19 CASSPGTSGRSHEQYF
NA TRBJ1-3 TRBV15 CATRTGDSGNTIYF
TRBD2 TRBJ2-7 TRBV10-3 CAISVGLAGWEQYF
TRBD1 TRBJ1-5 TRBV6-5 CASRKTGGYAQPQHF
NA TRBJ1-5 TRBV2 CASSSGTLGQPQHF
NA TRBJ1-2 TRBV3-1/TRBV3-2 CASSRGQPKGYTF
TRBD1 TRBJ1-1 TRBV7-9 CASSATGGTTEAFF
TRBD1 TRBJ2-2 TRBV4-2 CASSQEDRGINTGELFF
TRBD1 TRBJ1-4 TRBV5-4 CASSFHRGVGEKLFF
NA TRBJ2-3 TRBV5-1 CASSRTDPDTQYF
TRBD2 TRBJ2-2 TRBV19 CASSIGWGAGEVGELFF
NA TRBJ1-3 TRBV27 CASSWRGRNTIYF
TRBD2 TRBJ2-3 TRBV25-1 CASSVAGGRTDTQYF
NA TRBJ1-2 TRBV4-1 CASSQEGAVDYGYTF
NA TRBJ1-1 TRBV28 CASSFYREGTEAFF
TRBD1 TRBJ1-6 TRBV12-3/TRBV12-4 CASSWDRDSPLHF
NA TRBJ1-5 TRBV18 CASSGAGGDQPQHF
TRBD1 TRBJ2-1 TRBV28 CASTPGQREQFF
NA TRBJ1-5 TRBV27 CASSDGRNQPQHF
NA TRBJ2-5 TRBV19 CASSIHRSETQYF
TRBD2 TRBJ2-1 TRBV9 CASSRTSRNEQFF
NA TRBJ1-3 TRBV21-1 CASSKARNPGNTIYF